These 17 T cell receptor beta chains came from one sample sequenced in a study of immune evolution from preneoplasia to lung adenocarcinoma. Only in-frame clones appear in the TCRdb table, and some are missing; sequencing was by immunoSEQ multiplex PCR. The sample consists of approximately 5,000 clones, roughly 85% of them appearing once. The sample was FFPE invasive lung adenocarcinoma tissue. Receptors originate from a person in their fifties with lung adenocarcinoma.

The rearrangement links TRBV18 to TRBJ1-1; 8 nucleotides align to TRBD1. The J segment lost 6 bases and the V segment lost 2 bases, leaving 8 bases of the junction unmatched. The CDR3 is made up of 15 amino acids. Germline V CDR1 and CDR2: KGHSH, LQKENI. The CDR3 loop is CASSPRVDRGAEAFF. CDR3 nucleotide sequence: TGTGCCAGCTCACCAAGGGTTGACAGGGGCGCTGAAGCTTTCTTT.

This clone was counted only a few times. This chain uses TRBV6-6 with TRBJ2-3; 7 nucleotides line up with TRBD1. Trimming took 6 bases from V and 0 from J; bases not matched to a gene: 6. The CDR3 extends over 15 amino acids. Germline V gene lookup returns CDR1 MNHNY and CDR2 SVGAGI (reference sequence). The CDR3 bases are TGTGCCAGCAGACTCAGACAGGGTAGCACAGATACGCAGTATTTT. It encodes CASRLRQGSTDTQYF.

The CDR3 DNA reads as TGTGCCAGTAGTCTAAGACAGAACACTGAAGCTTTCTTT. Encoded protein: CASSLRQNTEAFF. The V and J genes are TRBV19 and TRBJ1-1; D call uncertain. Germline V gene sequence: CDR1 LNHDA, CDR2 SQIVND (reference sequence). V lost 5 bases, J lost 1 base, and 8 bases lay in between. The CDR3 runs to 13 residues.

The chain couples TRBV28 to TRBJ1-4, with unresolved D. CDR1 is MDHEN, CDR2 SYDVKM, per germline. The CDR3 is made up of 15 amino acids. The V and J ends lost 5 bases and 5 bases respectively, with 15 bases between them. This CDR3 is CASSPRWPSNEKLFF. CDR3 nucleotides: TGTGCCAGCAGTCCCCGCTGGCCGTCGAATGAAAAACTGTTTTTT.

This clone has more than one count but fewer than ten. The CDR3 nucleotides read TGTGCCAGCAGTTCGCGAACCTACGAGCAGTACTTC. Protein sequence: CASSSRTYEQYF. The rearrangement joins TRBV28 to TRBJ2-7; D call uncertain. This CDR3 is built from 12 residues. Trimming cost V 4 bases and J 2 bases, with 6 bases left between them. Germline V gene lookup returns CDR1 MDHEN and CDR2 SYDVKM. The complete variable domain, with remaining parts taken from reference TRBV28 and TRBJ2-7, reads DVKVTQSSRYLVKRTGEKVFLECVQDMDHENMFWYRQDPGLGLRLIYFSYDVKMKEKGDIPEGYSVSREKKERFSLILESASTNQTSMYLCASSSRTYEQYFGPGTRLTVT.

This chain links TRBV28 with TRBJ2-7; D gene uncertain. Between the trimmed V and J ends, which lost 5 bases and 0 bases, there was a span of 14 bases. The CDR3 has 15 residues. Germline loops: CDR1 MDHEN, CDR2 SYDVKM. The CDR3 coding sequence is TGTGCCAGCAGTCTCGCCGGGTCCAGCTCCTACGAGCAGTACTTC. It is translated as CASSLAGSSSYEQYF.

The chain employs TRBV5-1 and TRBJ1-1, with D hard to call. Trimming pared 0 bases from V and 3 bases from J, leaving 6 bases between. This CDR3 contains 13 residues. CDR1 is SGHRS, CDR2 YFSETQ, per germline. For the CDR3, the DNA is TGCGCCAGCAGCTTGGTCCAATACACTGAAGCTTTCTTT. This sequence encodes CASSLVQYTEAFF.

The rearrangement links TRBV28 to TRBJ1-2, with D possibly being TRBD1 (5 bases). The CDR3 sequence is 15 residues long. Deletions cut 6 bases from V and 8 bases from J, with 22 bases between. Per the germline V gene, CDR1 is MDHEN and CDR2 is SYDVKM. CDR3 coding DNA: TGTGCCAGCAGCGGAGACTCCGGGACGGCGGCAGGCTACACCTTC. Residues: CASSGDSGTAAGYTF.

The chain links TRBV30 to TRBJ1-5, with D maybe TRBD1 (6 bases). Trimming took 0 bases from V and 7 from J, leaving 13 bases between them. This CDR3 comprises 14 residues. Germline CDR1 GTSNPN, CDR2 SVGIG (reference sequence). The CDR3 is CAWSVGGKEQPQHF. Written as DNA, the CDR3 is TGTGCCTGGAGTGTAGGGGGGAAGGAGCAGCCCCAGCATTTT.

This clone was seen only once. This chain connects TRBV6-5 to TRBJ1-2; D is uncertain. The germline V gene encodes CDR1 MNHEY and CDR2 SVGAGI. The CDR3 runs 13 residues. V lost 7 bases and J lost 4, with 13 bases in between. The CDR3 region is CASTAAPPYGYTF. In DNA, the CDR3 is TGTGCCAGCACCGCGGCCCCACCCTATGGCTACACCTTC.

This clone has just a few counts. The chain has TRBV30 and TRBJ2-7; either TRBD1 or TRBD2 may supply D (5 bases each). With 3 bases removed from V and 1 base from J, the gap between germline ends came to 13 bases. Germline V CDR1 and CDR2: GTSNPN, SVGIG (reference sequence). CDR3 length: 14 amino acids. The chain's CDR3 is CAWSPFEGSYEQYF. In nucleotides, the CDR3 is TGTGCCTGGAGCCCTTTTGAGGGGTCCTACGAGCAGTACTTC.

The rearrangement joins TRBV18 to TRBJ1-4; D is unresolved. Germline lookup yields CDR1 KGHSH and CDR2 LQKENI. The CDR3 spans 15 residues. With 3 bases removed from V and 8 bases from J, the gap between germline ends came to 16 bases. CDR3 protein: CASSPPSGSREKLFF. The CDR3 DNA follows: TGTGCCAGCTCACCGCCGTCTGGGAGTCGGGAAAAACTGTTTTTT.

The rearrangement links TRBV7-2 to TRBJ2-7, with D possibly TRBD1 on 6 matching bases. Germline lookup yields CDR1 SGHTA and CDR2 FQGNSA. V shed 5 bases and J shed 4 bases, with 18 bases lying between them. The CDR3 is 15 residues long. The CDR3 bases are TGTGCCAGCAGCCAGAGGACAGAGGCCCTATACGAGCAGTACTTC. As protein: CASSQRTEALYEQYF.

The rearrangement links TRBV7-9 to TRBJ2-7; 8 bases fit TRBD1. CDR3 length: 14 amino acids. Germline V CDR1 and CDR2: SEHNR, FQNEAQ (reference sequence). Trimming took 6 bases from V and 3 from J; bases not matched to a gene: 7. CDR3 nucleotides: TGTGCCAGCAGGGCTACAGGGGGAGTCTACGAGCAGTACTTC. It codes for CASRATGGVYEQYF.

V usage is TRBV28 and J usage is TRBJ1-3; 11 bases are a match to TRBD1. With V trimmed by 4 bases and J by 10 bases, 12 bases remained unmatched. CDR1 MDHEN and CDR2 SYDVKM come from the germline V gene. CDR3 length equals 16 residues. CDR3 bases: TGTGCCAGCAGTTACACCCCCGGGACAGGGGGGAATACCATATATTTT. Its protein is CASSYTPGTGGNTIYF.

For the CDR3, the DNA is TGTGCCAGCAGCGTAAGAAGTTTCCATGAGCAGTTCTTC. Its translation: CASSVRSFHEQFF. The rearrangement joins TRBV9 to TRBJ2-1; D not resolved. This CDR3 comprises 13 residues. V lost 1 base to trimming and J lost 8 bases, with 10 bases between them. Germline V gives CDR1 SGDLS, CDR2 YYNGEE.

The CDR3 nucleotides read TGTGCCATCCCACCGGGACACGGGAAAGATACGCAGTATTTT. It encodes CAIPPGHGKDTQYF. The chain links TRBV2 to TRBJ2-3; possibly TRBD1 for D (6 bases). Germline V gene sequence: CDR1 SNHLY, CDR2 FYNNEI. Trimming shortened V by 10 bases and J by 5 bases, and 19 bases separated the two germline ends. CDR3 length equals 14 residues.